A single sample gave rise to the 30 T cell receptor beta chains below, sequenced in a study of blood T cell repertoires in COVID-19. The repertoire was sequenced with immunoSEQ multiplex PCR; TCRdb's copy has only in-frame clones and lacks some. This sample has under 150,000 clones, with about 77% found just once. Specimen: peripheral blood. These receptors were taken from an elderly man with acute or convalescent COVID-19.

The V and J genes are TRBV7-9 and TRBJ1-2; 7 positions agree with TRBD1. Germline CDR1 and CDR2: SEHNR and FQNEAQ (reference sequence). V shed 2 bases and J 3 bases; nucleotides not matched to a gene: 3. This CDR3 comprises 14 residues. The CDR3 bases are TGTGCCAGCAGCTTAAACAGGGGCGACTATGGCTACACCTTC. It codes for CASSLNRGDYGYTF. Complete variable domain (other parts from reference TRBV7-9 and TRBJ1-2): DTGVSQNPRHKITKRGQNVTFRCDPISEHNRLYWYRQTLGQGPEFLTYFQNEAQLEKSRLLSDRFSAERPKGSFSTLEIQRTEQGDSAMYLCASSLNRGDYGYTFGSGTRLTVV.

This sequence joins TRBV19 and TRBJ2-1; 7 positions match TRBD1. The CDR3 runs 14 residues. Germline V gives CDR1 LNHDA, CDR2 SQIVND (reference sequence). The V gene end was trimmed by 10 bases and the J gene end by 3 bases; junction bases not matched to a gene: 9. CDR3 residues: CATRPDRSYNEQFF. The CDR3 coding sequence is TGTGCCACTCGACCGGACAGGAGCTACAATGAGCAGTTCTTC.

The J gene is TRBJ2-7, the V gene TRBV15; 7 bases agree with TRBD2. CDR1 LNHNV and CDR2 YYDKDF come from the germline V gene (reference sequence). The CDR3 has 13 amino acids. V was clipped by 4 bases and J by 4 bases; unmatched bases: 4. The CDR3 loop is CATSIQGGYEQYF. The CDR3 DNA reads TGTGCCACCAGCATTCAGGGAGGGTACGAGCAGTACTTC.

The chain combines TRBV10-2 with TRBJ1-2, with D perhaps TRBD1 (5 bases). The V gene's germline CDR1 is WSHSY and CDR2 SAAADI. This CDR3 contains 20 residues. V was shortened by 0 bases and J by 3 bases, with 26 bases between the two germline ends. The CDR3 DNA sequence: TGCGCCAGCAGTGAGTCGATAATCGTGAGCAGGGCCCTTTGGGACTATGGCTACACCTTC. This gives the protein CASSESIIVSRALWDYGYTF.

Here the CDR3 DNA reads TGTGCCAGCAGCTTATCCGAGCAGGGTGGGTCCGAGCAGTACTTC. Protein product: CASSLSEQGGSEQYF. The chain joins TRBV5-5 to TRBJ2-7, with D perhaps TRBD1 (5 bases). CDR3 length: 15 residues. V shed 2 bases and J shed 6 bases, with 18 bases lying between them. Germline V CDR1 and CDR2: SGHKS, YYEKEE (reference sequence).

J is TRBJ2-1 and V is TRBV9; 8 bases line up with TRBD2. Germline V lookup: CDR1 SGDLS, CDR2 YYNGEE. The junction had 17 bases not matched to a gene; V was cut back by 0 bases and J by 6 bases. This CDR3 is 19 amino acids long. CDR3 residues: CASSVGGAGAGASGNEQFF. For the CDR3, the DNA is TGTGCCAGCAGCGTAGGGGGCGCCGGAGCGGGGGCCTCCGGCAATGAGCAGTTCTTC.

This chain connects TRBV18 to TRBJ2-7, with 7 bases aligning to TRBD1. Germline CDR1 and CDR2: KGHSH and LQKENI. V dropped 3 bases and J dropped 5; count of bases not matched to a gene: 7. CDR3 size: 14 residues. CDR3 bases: TGTGCCAGCTCACCGCGGACAGGCCACGACGAGCAGTACTTC. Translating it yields CASSPRTGHDEQYF.

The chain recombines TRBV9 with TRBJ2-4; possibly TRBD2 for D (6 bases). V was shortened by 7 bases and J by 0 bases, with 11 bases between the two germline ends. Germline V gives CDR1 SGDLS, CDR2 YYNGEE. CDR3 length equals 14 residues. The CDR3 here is CASSQGLAKNIQYF. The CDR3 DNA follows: TGTGCCAGCTCCCAGGGACTAGCCAAAAACATTCAGTACTTC.

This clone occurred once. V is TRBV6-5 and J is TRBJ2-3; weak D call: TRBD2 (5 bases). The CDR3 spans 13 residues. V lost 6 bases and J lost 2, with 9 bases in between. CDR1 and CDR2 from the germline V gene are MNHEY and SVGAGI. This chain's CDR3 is CASRGGYTDTQYF. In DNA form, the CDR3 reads TGTGCCAGCAGAGGAGGATACACAGATACGCAGTATTTT.

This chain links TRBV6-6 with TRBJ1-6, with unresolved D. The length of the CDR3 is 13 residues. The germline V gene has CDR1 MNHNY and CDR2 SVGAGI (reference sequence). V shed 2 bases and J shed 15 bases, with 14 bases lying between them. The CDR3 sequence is CASSYPGRGILHF. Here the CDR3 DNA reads TGTGCCAGCAGTTACCCAGGCCGAGGGATCCTCCACTTT.

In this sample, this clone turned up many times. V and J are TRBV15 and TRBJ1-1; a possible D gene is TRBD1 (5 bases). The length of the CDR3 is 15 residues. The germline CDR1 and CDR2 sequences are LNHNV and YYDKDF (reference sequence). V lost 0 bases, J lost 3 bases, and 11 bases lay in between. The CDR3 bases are TGTGCCACCAGCAGAGATTCGGCAGGGTACACTGAAGCTTTCTTT. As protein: CATSRDSAGYTEAFF. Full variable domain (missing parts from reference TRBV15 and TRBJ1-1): DAMVIQNPRYQVTQFGKPVTLSCSQTLNHNVMYWYQQKSSQAPKLLFHYYDKDFNNEADTPDNFQSRRPNTSFCFLDIRSPGLGDTAMYLCATSRDSAGYTEAFFGQGTRLTVV.

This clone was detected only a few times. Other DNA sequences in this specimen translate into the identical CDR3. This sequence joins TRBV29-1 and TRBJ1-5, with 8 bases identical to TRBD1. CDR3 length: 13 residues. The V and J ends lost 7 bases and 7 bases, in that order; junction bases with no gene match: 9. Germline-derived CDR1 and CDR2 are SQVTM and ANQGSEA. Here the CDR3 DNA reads TGCAGCGGTGCGACAGGGGTTAACCAGCCCCAGCATTTT. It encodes CSGATGVNQPQHF.

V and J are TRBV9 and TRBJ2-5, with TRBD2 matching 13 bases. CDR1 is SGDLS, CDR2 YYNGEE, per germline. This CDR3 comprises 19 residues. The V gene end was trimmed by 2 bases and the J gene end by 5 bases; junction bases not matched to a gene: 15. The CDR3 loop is CASSVGGLAGRPVRETQYF. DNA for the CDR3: TGTGCCAGCAGCGTGGGGGGACTAGCGGGGCGCCCGGTAAGGGAGACCCAGTACTTC.

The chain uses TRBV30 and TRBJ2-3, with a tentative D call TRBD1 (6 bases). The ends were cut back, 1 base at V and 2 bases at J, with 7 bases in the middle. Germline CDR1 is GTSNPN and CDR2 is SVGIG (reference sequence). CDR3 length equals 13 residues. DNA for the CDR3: TGTGCCTGGAGTGGGGGGCCCACAGATACGCAGTATTTT. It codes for CAWSGGPTDTQYF.

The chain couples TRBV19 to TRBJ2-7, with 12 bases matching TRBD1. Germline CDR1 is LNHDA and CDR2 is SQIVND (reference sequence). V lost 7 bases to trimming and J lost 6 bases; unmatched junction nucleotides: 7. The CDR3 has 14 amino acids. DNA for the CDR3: TGTGCCAGTACCCCGGGACAGGGGGCCCCCGAGCAGTACTTC. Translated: CASTPGQGAPEQYF.

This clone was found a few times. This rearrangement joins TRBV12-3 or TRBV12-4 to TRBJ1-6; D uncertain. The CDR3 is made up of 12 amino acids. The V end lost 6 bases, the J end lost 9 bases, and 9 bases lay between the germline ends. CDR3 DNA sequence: TGTGCCAGCAGCCGTCTCGGTTCACCCCTCCACTTT. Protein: CASSRLGSPLHF.

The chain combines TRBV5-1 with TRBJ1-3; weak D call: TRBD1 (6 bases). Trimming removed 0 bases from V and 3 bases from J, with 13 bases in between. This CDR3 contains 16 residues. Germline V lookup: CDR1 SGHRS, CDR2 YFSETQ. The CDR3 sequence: CASSLAGASFGNTIYF. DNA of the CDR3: TGCGCCAGCAGCTTGGCAGGGGCTTCGTTTGGAAACACCATATATTTT.

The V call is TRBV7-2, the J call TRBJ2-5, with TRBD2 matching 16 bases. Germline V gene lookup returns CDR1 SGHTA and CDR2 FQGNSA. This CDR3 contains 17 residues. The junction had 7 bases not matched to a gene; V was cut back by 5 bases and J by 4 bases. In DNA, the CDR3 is TGTGCCAGCAGCCCACCGGGACTAGCGGGGGGGCCAGAGACCCAGTACTTC. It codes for CASSPPGLAGGPETQYF.

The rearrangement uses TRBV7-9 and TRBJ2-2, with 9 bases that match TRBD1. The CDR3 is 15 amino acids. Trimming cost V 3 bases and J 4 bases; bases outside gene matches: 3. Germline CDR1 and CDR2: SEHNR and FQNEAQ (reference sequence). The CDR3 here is CASSLGQGSTGELFF. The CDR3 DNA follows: TGTGCCAGCAGCTTGGGACAGGGAAGCACCGGGGAGCTGTTTTTT.

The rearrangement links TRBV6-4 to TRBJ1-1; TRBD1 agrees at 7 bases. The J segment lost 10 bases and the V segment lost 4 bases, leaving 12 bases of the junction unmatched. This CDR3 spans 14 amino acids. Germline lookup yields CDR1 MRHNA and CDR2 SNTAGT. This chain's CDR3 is CASSVQQGTEVAFF. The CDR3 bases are TGTGCCAGCAGTGTCCAACAGGGGACTGAGGTAGCTTTCTTT.

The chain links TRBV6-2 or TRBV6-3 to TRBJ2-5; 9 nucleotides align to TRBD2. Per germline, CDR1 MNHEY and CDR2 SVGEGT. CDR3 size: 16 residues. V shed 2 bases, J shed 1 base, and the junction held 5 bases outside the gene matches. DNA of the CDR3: TGTGCCAGCAGTTACACCGCGGGGGGGACCCAAGAGACCCAGTACTTC. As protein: CASSYTAGGTQETQYF.

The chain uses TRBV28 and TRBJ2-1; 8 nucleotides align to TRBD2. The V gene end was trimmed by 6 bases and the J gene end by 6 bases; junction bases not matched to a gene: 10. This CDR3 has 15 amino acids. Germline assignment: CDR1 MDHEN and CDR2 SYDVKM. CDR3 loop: CASSYSGVLVNEQFF. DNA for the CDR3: TGTGCCAGCAGCTATAGCGGGGTCTTGGTCAATGAGCAGTTCTTC.

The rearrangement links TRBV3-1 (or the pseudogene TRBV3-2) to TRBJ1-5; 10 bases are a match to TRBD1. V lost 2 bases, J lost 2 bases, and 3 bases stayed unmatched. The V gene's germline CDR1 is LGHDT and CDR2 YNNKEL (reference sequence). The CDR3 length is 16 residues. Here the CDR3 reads CASSQSGTGGNQPQHF. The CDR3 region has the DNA TGTGCCAGCAGCCAATCCGGGACAGGGGGCAATCAGCCCCAGCATTTT.

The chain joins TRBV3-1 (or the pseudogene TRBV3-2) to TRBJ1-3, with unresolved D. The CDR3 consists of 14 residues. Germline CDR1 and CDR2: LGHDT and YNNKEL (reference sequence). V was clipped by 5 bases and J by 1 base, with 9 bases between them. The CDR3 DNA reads TGTGCCAGCAGCTTAACTGTTTCTGGAAACACCATATATTTT. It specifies CASSLTVSGNTIYF.

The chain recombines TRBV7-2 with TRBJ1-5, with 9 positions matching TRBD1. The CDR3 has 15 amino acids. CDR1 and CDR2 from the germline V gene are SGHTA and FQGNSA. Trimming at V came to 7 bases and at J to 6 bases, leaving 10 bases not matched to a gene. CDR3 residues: CASTLWGTGIQPQHF. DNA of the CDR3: TGTGCCAGCACCTTGTGGGGGACAGGGATTCAGCCCCAGCATTTT.

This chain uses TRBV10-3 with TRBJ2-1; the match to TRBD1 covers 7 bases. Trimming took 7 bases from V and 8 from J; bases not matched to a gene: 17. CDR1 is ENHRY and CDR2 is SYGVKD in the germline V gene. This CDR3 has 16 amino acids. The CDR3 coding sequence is TGTGCCATCAAGGGACAACAGGGGCGTCTATTTGATGAGCAGTTCTTC. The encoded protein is CAIKGQQGRLFDEQFF.

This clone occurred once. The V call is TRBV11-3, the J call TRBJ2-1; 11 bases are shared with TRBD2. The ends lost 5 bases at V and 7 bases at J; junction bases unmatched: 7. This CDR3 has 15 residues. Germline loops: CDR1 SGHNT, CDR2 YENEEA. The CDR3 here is CASSRLAGGSNEQFF. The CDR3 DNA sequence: TGTGCCAGCAGCCGGCTAGCGGGGGGATCTAATGAGCAGTTCTTC.

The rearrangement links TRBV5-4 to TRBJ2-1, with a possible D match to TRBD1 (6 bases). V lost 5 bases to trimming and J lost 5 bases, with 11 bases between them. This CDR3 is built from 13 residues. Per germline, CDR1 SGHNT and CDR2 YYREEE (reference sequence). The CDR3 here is CASRQDSHNEQFF. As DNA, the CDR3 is TGTGCCAGCAGGCAGGACAGCCACAATGAGCAGTTCTTC.

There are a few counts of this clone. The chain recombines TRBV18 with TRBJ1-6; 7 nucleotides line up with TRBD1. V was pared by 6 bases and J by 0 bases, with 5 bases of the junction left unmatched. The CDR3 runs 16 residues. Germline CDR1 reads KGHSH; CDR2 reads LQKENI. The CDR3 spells CASSPTGSSYNSPLHF. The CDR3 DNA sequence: TGTGCCAGCTCGCCGACAGGGAGCTCCTATAATTCACCCCTCCACTTT. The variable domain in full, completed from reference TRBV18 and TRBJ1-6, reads NAGVMQNPRHLVRRRGQEARLRCSPMKGHSHVYWYRQLPEEGLKFMVYLQKENIIDESGMPKERFSAEFPKEGPSILRIQQVVRGDSAAYFCASSPTGSSYNSPLHFGNGTRLTVT.

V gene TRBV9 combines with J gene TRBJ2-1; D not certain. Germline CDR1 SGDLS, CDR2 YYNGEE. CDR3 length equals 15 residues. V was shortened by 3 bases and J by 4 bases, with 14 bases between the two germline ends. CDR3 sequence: CASSATPWAYNEQFF. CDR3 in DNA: TGTGCCAGCAGCGCGACCCCTTGGGCATACAATGAGCAGTTCTTC.